One sample yielded the 19 T cell receptor beta chains listed below, sequenced in a study of regulatory T cells in long-lasting Graves disease (dated by TCRdb to the early 2020s). The library was prepared using multiplex PCR. Sequencing took place on an Illumina HiSeq 4000. CDR3 regions were amplified by Arm-PCR with iRepertoire HTBI primers to construct TCR beta libraries. The public reads were run again by TCRdb, first through fastp at Q25 and then through MiXCR, and only productive beta chains were kept. Each entry merges the rows of one CDR3 protein and shows their most common DNA and genes. Across this sample there are 400,000 to 450,000 distinct CDR3 sequences, with about 17% seen only once. The ten largest clonotypes hold 9.5% to 12% of the sample. What the time point label conveys for this sample: newly diagnosed GD, antithyroid drugs for less than 3 months. RNA was extracted from PBMCs in TRIzol for both TCR sequencing and RNA sequencing.

These records were also assigned to another study, of T cells in Graves' hyperthyroidism and ophthalmopathy.

The sequencing here drew on peripheral blood mononuclear cells (PBMCs), taken at new diagnosis, from a patient treated with antithyroid drugs. Source of these receptors: a woman in her twenties or thirties with Graves disease. Donor details come from another sample of the same person, matched by shared clones.

This clonotype has a handful of counts. The rearrangement links TRBV27 to TRBJ2-5, with D tentatively TRBD1 (6 bases). The length of the CDR3 is 14 residues. V gave up 5 bases and J gave up 1 base, with 11 bases separating them. Looked up from germline, CDR1 is MNHEY and CDR2 is SMNVEV (reference sequence). The DNA for the CDR3 is TGTGCCAGCAGTCGGAGCAGGGGCCAAGAGACCCAGTACTTC. Protein product: CASSRSRGQETQYF.

With respect to this clonotype: This clone may be a read error of a much larger clone one base away. The chain couples TRBV6-2 or TRBV6-3 to TRBJ2-1; D gene uncertain. The germline CDR1 and CDR2 sequences are MNHEY and SVGEGT. The CDR3 is made up of 13 amino acids. The CDR3 here is CGSSEIARGEQFF. The DNA of the CDR3 is TGTGGCAGCAGTGAGATCGCGCGCGGTGAGCAGTTCTTC.

This clonotype has a count of ten or more. The CDR3 region is CAWRKGPVYNEQFF. The CDR3 DNA follows: TGTGCCTGGAGGAAGGGTCCGGTATACAATGAGCAGTTCTTC. The genes are TRBV30 and TRBJ2-1; D unclear. Trimming took off 3 bases at V and 4 bases at J, with 13 bases between the two ends. CDR1 and CDR2 (germline): GTSNPN, SVGIG (reference sequence). CDR3 length equals 14 residues.

This sequence joins TRBV4-3 and TRBJ2-7, with D perhaps matching TRBD1 (5 bases). The V end was cut by 0 bases, the J end by 1 base, with 13 bases between. Germline V lookup: CDR1 LGHNA, CDR2 YSLEER. The CDR3 sequence is 16 residues long. CDR3 sequence: CASSQDAVGQSYEQYF. The CDR3 DNA sequence: TGCGCCAGCAGCCAAGACGCCGTGGGGCAGTCCTACGAGCAGTACTTC.

A few counts support this clonotype. Possible read error: a much larger clone is one base away. V is TRBV11-1 and J is TRBJ2-7; no reliable D call. The CDR3 totals 14 residues. Between the trimmed V and J ends, which lost 5 bases and 7 bases, there was a span of 18 bases. Germline values: CDR1 SGHAT, CDR2 FQDESV (reference sequence). The DNA for the CDR3 is TGTGCCAGCAGCCGTCAGGTAAACTACAATGAGCAGTACTTC. Protein: CASSRQVNYNEQYF.

This clonotype was counted ten times or more. J is TRBJ2-4 and V is TRBV28; possibly TRBD1 or TRBD2 for D (5 bases each). This CDR3 comprises 13 residues. In germline, CDR1 is MDHEN, CDR2 SYDVKM. The V end lost 7 bases, the J end lost 3 bases, and 10 bases lay between the germline ends. The CDR3 DNA sequence: TGTGCCAGCATCGGGACCTACAAAAACATTCAGTACTTC. This codes for CASIGTYKNIQYF.

CDR3 in amino acids: CASQTGMSYEQYF. As DNA, the CDR3 is TGTGCCTCACAGACAGGGATGTCCTACGAGCAGTACTTC. The chain couples TRBV30 to TRBJ2-7, with TRBD1 identical over 7 bases. In germline, CDR1 is GTSNPN, CDR2 SVGIG (reference sequence). V trimming: 7 bases; J trimming: 1 base; junction bases outside the gene matches: 7. The CDR3 totals 13 residues.

This clonotype was seen many times. The chain carries TRBV2 and TRBJ2-7, with TRBD1 as a possible D gene (7 bases). The CDR3 runs to 13 residues. V dropped 2 bases and J dropped 5 bases, with 10 bases sitting between them. Per the germline V gene, CDR1 is SNHLY and CDR2 is FYNNEI. The CDR3, as DNA: TGTGCCAGCAGTGAAATCAGGGGGGACGAGCAGTACTTC. This gives the protein CASSEIRGDEQYF.

Many counts were recorded for this clonotype. This rearrangement joins TRBV7-2 to TRBJ2-7; no reliable D call. CDR3 size: 14 residues. Germline values: CDR1 SGHTA, CDR2 FQGNSA. V lost 5 bases and J lost 2, with 13 bases in between. DNA for the CDR3: TGTGCCAGCAGCCTAGGTACTGGGGCCTACGAGCAGTACTTC. Its protein product is CASSLGTGAYEQYF.

This clonotype was seen only a few times. This chain uses TRBV20-1 with TRBJ2-7; 9 nucleotides agree with TRBD2. From germline, CDR1 is DFQATT and CDR2 SNEGSKA (reference sequence). With V trimmed by 3 bases and J by 3 bases, 9 bases remained unmatched. This CDR3 contains 15 residues. The CDR3 DNA reads TGCAGTGCTAGGGCTCTAGCGGGAATAATCTACGAGCAGTACTTC. This sequence encodes CSARALAGIIYEQYF.

This clonotype has only a few counts. The genes are TRBV29-1 and TRBJ1-2; D gene uncertain. Germline V lookup: CDR1 SQVTM, CDR2 ANQGSEA. Trimming left V 0 bases short and J 5 bases short, with 7 bases between. CDR3 length: 12 amino acids. CDR3 nucleotide sequence: TGCAGCGTTGAAGATCAAGAGTATGGCTACACCTTC. The encoded protein is CSVEDQEYGYTF.

This clonotype was detected a few times. This chain uses TRBV5-1 with TRBJ2-1, with 11 nucleotides matching TRBD2. This CDR3 comprises 15 residues. Trimming removed 4 bases from V and 9 bases from J; junction bases left unmatched: 9. Germline V lookup: CDR1 SGHRS, CDR2 YFSETQ. The CDR3 region has the DNA TGCGCCAGCAGCATACTAGCGGGAGTGGGAAGTGAGCAGTTCTTC. The encoded protein is CASSILAGVGSEQFF.

The chain couples TRBV6-4 to TRBJ2-5, with 9 bases fitting TRBD1. This CDR3 has 17 amino acids. CDR1 MRHNA and CDR2 SNTAGT come from the germline V gene. V shed 5 bases and J 4 bases; nucleotides not matched to a gene: 14. The CDR3 sequence: CASSYDSLQGARETQYF. In DNA, the CDR3 is TGTGCCAGCAGTTACGATAGTTTACAGGGGGCGCGAGAGACCCAGTACTTC.

Here the CDR3 DNA reads TGTGCCTGGAGCTCCCCTCCAACTAGCGGGAGCCCAGATACGCAGTATTTT. Its protein product is CAWSSPPTSGSPDTQYF. This rearrangement joins TRBV30 to TRBJ2-3; 11 bases align to TRBD2. Trimming cost V 3 bases and J 4 bases; bases outside gene matches: 12. The CDR3 length is 17 residues. Germline V CDR1 and CDR2: GTSNPN, SVGIG (reference sequence).

This clonotype was seen repeatedly, ten times or more. This chain links TRBV16 with TRBJ2-1, with D uncertain. Germline V gives CDR1 KGHSY, CDR2 FQNENV. V was pared by 4 bases and J by 6 bases, with 19 bases between. CDR3 length equals 16 residues. CDR3 sequence (DNA): TGTGCCAGCAGCCGCTACCGGCACCCGGGCGCCAATGAGCAGTTCTTC. Amino acids: CASSRYRHPGANEQFF.

Ten or more counts support this clonotype. This chain connects TRBV9 to TRBJ2-7; 7 bases map to TRBD2. The CDR3 extends over 15 amino acids. From germline, CDR1 is SGDLS and CDR2 YYNGEE. V dropped 4 bases and J dropped 0; count of bases not matched to a gene: 7. In DNA, the CDR3 is TGTGCCAGCAGCAGCGGCGGGGGTATCTCCTACGAGCAGTACTTC. Translated, it gives CASSSGGGISYEQYF. Variable domain in full (rest from reference TRBV9 and TRBJ2-7): DSGVTQTPKHLITATGQRVTLRCSPRSGDLSVYWYQQSLDQGLQFLIQYYNGEERAKGNILERFSAQQFPDLHSELNLSSLELGDSALYFCASSSGGGISYEQYFGPGTRLTVT.

This clonotype came up a few times. CDR3 in amino acids: CASSPGLSGANVLTF. The CDR3, as DNA: TGTGCCAGCTCACCCGGCCTCTCTGGGGCCAACGTCCTGACTTTC. The rearrangement uses TRBV18 and TRBJ2-6; no reliable D call. V shed 3 bases and J shed 0 bases, with 6 bases lying between them. The CDR3 totals 15 residues. Germline V gene lookup returns CDR1 KGHSH and CDR2 LQKENI.

This clonotype appeared many times. This chain links TRBV20-1 with TRBJ2-1; 12 bases are a match to TRBD2. This CDR3 has 15 residues. Germline-derived CDR1 and CDR2 are DFQATT and SNEGSKA (reference sequence). Trimming at V came to 0 bases and at J to 5 bases, leaving 2 bases not matched to a gene. CDR3 amino acids: CSARETSGSDNEQFF. Written as DNA, the CDR3 is TGCAGTGCTAGAGAGACTAGCGGGAGCGACAATGAGCAGTTCTTC.

This chain links TRBV9 with TRBJ2-2; 10 bases map to TRBD1. This CDR3 has 16 residues. Germline values: CDR1 SGDLS, CDR2 YYNGEE. V lost 3 bases to trimming and J lost 5 bases; unmatched junction nucleotides: 7. The CDR3 DNA reads TGTGCCAGCAGCGCCCCGGACAGGGGGACGACCGGGGAGCTGTTTTTT. This codes for CASSAPDRGTTGELFF. The entire variable domain, with the rest obtained from reference TRBV9 and TRBJ2-2, is as follows: DSGVTQTPKHLITATGQRVTLRCSPRSGDLSVYWYQQSLDQGLQFLIQYYNGEERAKGNILERFSAQQFPDLHSELNLSSLELGDSALYFCASSAPDRGTTGELFFGEGSRLTVL.